This T cell receptor beta chain was found in a study of blood T cell repertoires in COVID-19. This clone was seen only a few times. Here immunoSEQ multiplex PCR was the method, and the copy in TCRdb shows in-frame clones only, minus some. The table lists roughly 95,000 clones, 82% of them singletons. V lost 5 bases and J lost 0; bases outside the gene matches: 8. The CDR3 is made up of 17 amino acids. Looked up from germline, CDR1 is SGHTA and CDR2 is FQGNSA. This chain joins TRBV7-2 and TRBJ1-5, with 9 bases fitting TRBD1. Sequencing was carried out using peripheral blood. This TCR derives from a man older than 75 with acute or convalescent COVID-19. The CDR3 coding sequence is TGTGCCAGCAGCCCACGGACAGGGGTCACTAGCAATCAGCCCCAGCATTTT. Protein product: CASSPRTGVTSNQPQHF.